Sequencing of this T cell receptor (beta chain) was carried out in a study of T cell repertoires in cytomegalovirus infection (dated by TCRdb to about 2019). Context from the whole study: The peptide stimulations were aimed at well-studied HLA-B-restricted epitopes as well as recently identified HLA-C-restricted CMV epitopes, whose presentation resists viral immunomodulation. The HLA type of each donor mattered for the analysis, because public TCR beta signatures pointed to carriage of CMV infection along with the matching HLA type. Study-wide conclusions, independent of this receptor: The ex vivo response was dominated by HLA-C-restricted CMV-specific TCR beta clonotypes, which also provided the single most frequent clonotype in two of eight donors. In both this cohort and an independent roughly 330-donor cohort, the cumulative frequency of public TCR beta family members distinguished carriers of CMV infection plus the relevant HLA type.

V is reduced by 0 bases and J by 0 bases, leaving a spacing of 13 bases between them. Including cysteine and valine, the CDR3 has 16 amino acids. The read is trimmed to its CDR3 DNA, 48 bases read in frame from base 1. CDR1 and CDR2 (SGHRS, YFSETQ) derive from the germline V gene. The listed sequencing device is Illumina HiSeq 1500. The public reads were quality trimmed at Q25 with fastp and then assembled into clones with MiXCR by TCRdb, keeping productive beta chains. CDR3 protein sequences are deduplicated, and each keeps its most common genes and DNA. Recorded for this sample are 750,000 to 900,000 distinct CDR3 sequences; about 27% of them occurred a single time. In total, the top ten clones hold around 14% of the sample. The intended sense of this specimen's treatment or condition label: in vitro stimulation with specific CMV peptide epitopes to enrich CMV-specific T cells. Regarding this clonotype: Its antigen remains unidentified. The input lacks base qualities; no much larger clone sits a single base away.

The sequences come from cultured CD8+ T cells from PBMCs, collected from culture after CMV antigen stimulation. This clonotype was sampled from a human donor in good health (CMV status not recorded). Some clones in this sample may be carry-over from other donors' samples. The rearranged chain carries TRBV5-1 and TRBJ2-7; TRBD2 might be the D gene, on 5 matching bases. The DNA is as follows: TGCGCCAGCAGCTTGGGGGAGTTAATCAGCTCCTACGAGCAGTACGTC. This gives the protein CASSLGELISSYEQYV.